This TCR beta chain was retrieved from a study of T cells in Graves' hyperthyroidism and ophthalmopathy. Worth noting for this clonotype: Its antigen remains unknown. Given a much more abundant clone one base away, this may be a read error.

The CDR3 covers 18 residues. Germline CDR1 reads DFQATT; CDR2 reads SNEGSKA (reference sequence). The V and J ends lost 1 base and 3 bases respectively, with 23 bases between them. Study-wide findings and caveats: Stable hyperthyroidism and ophthalmopathy were separated using 13 V-J signatures. Ophthalmopathy onset followed model prediction by a median approximately 7 months. Peripheral blood also featured most of the thyroid clonotypes expanded above 0.001.

A patient was excluded if there was uncontrolled infection, other autoimmune disease, pregnancy or lactation. Researchers amplified the TCR beta CDR3 regions from RNA transcripts. First-round RT-PCR targeting the TCR CDR3 was performed with the HTBI primer set. TCRdb re-called the multiplex PCR reads with MiXCR, one entry per CDR3 protein. This sample has nearly 600,000 distinct CDR3 sequences, with 13% to 15% found just once. The chain joins TRBV20-1 to TRBJ2-3, with D possibly being TRBD2 (6 bases). This sequence was found in a woman between 18 and 29 years old with Graves' ophthalmopathy. The source material was blood. CDR3: CSARGLPRAGKQTDTQYF. The CDR3 nucleotides are TGCAGTGCTAGAGGTCTTCCACGTGCGGGGAAACAGACAGATACGCAGTATTTT.